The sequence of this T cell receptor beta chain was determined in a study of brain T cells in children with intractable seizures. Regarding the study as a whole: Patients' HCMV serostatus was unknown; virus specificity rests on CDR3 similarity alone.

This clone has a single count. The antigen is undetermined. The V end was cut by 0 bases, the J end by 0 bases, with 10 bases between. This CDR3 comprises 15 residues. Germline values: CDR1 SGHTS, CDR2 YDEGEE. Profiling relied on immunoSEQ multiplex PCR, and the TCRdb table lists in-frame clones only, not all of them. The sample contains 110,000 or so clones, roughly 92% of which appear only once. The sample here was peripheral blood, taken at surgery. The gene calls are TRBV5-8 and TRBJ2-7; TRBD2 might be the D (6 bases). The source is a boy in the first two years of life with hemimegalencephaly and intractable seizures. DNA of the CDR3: TGTGCCAGCAGCTTGGTCAGCGGGCCCTCCTACGAGCAGTACTTC. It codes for CASSLVSGPSYEQYF.